This T cell receptor (beta chain) was profiled in a study of PD-1 blockade in mismatch repair-deficient tumors. Study-wide findings and caveats: Tumor-resident clones, often absent from pretreatment blood, expanded after pembrolizumab and then contracted.

Remarks on this clone: Its antigen is not known.

Germline lookup yields CDR1 MDHEN and CDR2 SYDVKM. Losses at the gene ends were 5 bases for V and 4 bases for J; bases not matched to a gene: 16. This CDR3 contains 19 residues. Generated by immunoSEQ multiplex PCR, the TCRdb table keeps only in-frame clones and is missing some. The table lists some 130,000 clones, more than 70% of them singletons. The chain has TRBV28 and TRBJ2-3, with 12 bases lining up with TRBD2. The sequence was collected from an adult with mismatch repair-deficient cancer. Source: peripheral blood, taken approximately 72 weeks after starting pembrolizumab. Written as DNA, the CDR3 is TGTGCCAGCAGTGGAAGGGGGTTACCTAGCGGGAGGGTGGCAGATACGCAGTATTTT. Translation: CASSGRGLPSGRVADTQYF.